This paragraph covers one T cell receptor beta chain sequence. Its antigen is still unknown. These data come from a study of Graves' ophthalmopathy and Graves' hyperthyroidism. Study-wide results and limits: At about 69% sensitivity and approximately 78% specificity, the model predicted progression of the ophthalmopathy.

Amplification of the TCR beta CDR3 regions used RNA transcripts (as template). Investigators did first-round RT-PCR with HTBI primers, then second-round multiplex PCR. TCRdb reprocessed the multiplex PCR reads with MiXCR, giving one entry per CDR3 protein. The sample lists 1 million to 1.3 million distinct CDR3 sequences; less than 45% were seen once. The V gene's germline CDR1 is LGHDT and CDR2 YNNKEL (reference sequence). This CDR3 is built from 14 residues. Trimming took 7 bases from V and 5 from J; bases not matched to a gene: 10. Aged 18 to 65, hyperthyroidism patients had been newly diagnosed, with under 2 months' duration. If patients had other autoimmune diseases, uncontrolled infections, pregnancy or lactation, they were excluded.

The chain couples TRBV3-1 to TRBJ1-1; 7 bases line up with TRBD1. This TCR came from an adult man with Graves' hyperthyroidism. Sequenced input: peripheral blood or thyroid tissue (not recorded which). The CDR3 DNA is TGTGCCAGCACCCTAGACAGGGTCGGAACTGAAGCTTTCTTT. Its protein product is CASTLDRVGTEAFF.